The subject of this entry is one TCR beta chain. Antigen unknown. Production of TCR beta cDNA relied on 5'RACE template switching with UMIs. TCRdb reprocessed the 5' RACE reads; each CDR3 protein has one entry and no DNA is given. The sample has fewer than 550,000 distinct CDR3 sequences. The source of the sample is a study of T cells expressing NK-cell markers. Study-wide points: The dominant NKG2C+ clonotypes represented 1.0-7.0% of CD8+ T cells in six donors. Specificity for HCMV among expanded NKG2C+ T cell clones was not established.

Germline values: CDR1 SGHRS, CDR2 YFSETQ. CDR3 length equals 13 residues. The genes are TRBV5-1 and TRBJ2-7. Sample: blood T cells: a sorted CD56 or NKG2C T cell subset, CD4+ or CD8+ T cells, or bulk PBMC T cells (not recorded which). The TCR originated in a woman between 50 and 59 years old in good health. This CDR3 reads CASSFNPTYEQYF.